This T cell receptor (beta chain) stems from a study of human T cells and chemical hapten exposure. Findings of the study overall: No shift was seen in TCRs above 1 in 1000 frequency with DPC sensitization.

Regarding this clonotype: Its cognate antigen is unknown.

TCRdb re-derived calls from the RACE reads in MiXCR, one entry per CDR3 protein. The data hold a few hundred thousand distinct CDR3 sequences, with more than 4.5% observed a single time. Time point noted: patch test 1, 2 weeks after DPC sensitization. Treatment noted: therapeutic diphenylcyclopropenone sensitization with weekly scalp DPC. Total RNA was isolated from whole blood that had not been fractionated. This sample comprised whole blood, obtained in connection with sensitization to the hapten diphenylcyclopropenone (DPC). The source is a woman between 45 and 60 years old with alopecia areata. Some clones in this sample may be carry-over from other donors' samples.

DNA for the CDR3: TGTGCCAGCAAGCGGGCCTACCCTAGCACAGATACGCAGTATTTT. Residues: CASKRAYPSTDTQYF. This rearrangement joins TRBV6-1 to TRBJ2-3; possible D gene TRBD2, 6 bases. The CDR3 is 15 residues long. Germline assignment: CDR1 MNHNS and CDR2 SASEGT. Trimming stripped 7 bases from V and 0 bases from J, with 14 bases between.